The T cell receptor beta chain under discussion was sequenced for a study of T cell changes during pregnancy in multiple sclerosis. This clone is a singleton in its sample. The germline CDR1 and CDR2 sequences are KGHSH and LQKENI. V dropped 0 bases and J dropped 8 bases, with 8 bases sitting between them. This CDR3 region has 13 residues. The table came from immunoSEQ multiplex PCR; TCRdb's copy has only in-frame clones and leaves some out. Of roughly 79,000 clones detected, about 93% appear once; the ten largest clones hold less than 0.45%. The rearrangement uses TRBV18 and TRBJ2-1; perhaps TRBD2 as D (5 bases). This receptor was obtained from a female donor with multiple sclerosis, enrolled in a pregnancy study. Here the sequenced sample was CD4+ T cells from peripheral blood mononuclear cells, taken before pregnancy. CDR3 in amino acids: CASSPPEGDEQFF. CDR3 DNA sequence: TGTGCCAGCTCACCACCAGAGGGCGATGAGCAGTTCTTC.